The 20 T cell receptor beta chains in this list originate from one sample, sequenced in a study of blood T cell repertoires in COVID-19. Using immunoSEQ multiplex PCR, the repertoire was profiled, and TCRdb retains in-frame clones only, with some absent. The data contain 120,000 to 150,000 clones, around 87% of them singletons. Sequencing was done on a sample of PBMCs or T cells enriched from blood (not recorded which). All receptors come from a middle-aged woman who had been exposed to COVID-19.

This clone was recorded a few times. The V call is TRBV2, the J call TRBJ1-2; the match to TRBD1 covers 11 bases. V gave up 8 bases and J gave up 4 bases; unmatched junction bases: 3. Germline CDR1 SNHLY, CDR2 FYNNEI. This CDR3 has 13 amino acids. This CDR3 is CASGQGAGYGYTF. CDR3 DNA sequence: TGTGCCAGCGGACAGGGGGCCGGCTATGGCTACACCTTC.

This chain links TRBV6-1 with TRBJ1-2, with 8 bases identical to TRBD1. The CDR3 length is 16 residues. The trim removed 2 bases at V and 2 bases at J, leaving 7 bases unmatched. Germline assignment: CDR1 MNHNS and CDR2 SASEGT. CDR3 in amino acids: CASSERTGQMNYGYTF. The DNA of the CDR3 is TGTGCCAGCAGTGAACGGACAGGGCAAATGAACTATGGCTACACCTTC.

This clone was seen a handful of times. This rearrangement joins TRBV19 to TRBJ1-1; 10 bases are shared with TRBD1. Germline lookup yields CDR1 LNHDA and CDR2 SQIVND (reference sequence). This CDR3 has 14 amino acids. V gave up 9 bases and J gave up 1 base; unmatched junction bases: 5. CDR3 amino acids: CASDRGRGNTEAFF. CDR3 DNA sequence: TGTGCCAGCGACAGGGGGCGCGGGAACACTGAAGCTTTCTTT. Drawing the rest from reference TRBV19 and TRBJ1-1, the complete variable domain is DGGITQSPKYLFRKEGQNVTLSCEQNLNHDAMYWYRQDPGQGLRLIYYSQIVNDFQKGDIAEGYSVSREKKESFPLTVTSAQKNPTAFYLCASDRGRGNTEAFFGQGTRLTVV.

DNA of the CDR3: TGTGCCAGCAGCACCCATGACTTC. The encoded protein is CASSTHDF. This chain joins TRBV21-1 and TRBJ2-7; the DNA was not used to check the table's D call, TRBD1. TRBV21-1 is reported as a pseudogene. This CDR3 has 8 residues.

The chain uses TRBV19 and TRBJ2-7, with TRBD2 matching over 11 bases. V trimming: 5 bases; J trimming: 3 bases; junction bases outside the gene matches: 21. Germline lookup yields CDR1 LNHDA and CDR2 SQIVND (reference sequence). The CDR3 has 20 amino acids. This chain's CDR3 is CASSSPGAGTSGGRDYEQYF. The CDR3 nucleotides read TGTGCCAGTAGTTCGCCTGGAGCCGGGACTAGCGGAGGACGAGACTACGAGCAGTACTTC.

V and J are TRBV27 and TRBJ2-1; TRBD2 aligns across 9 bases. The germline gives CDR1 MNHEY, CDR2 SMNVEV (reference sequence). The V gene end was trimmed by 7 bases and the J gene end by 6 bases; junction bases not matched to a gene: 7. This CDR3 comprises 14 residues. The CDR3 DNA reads TGTGCCAGCATGTTTGCGGGAGGGTTCAATGAGCAGTTCTTC. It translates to CASMFAGGFNEQFF.

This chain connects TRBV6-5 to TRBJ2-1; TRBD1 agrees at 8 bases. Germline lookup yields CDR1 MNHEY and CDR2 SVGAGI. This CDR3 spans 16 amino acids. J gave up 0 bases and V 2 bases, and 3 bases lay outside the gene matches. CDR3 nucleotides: TGTGCCAGCAGTTACGTGACAGGGGTCTCCTACAATGAGCAGTTCTTC. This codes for CASSYVTGVSYNEQFF.

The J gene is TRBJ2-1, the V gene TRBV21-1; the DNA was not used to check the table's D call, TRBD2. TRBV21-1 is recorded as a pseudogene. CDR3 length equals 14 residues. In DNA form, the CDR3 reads TGTGCCAGCAGCTCGGGACTTCCCCACAATGAGCAGTTCTTC. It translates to CASSSGLPHNEQFF.

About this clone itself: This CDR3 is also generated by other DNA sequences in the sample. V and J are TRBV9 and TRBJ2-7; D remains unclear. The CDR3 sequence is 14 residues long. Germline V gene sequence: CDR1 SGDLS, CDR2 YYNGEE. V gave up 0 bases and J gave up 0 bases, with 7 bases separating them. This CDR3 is CASSVALNSYEQYF. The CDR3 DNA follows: TGTGCCAGCAGCGTAGCACTAAACTCCTACGAGCAGTACTTC.

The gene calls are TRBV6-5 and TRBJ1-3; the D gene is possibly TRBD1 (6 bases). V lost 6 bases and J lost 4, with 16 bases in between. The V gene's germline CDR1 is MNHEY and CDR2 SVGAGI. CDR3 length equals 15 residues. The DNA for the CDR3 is TGTGCCAGCAGCCGCGGACAGTCTGGCGGAAACACCATATATTTT. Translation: CASSRGQSGGNTIYF.

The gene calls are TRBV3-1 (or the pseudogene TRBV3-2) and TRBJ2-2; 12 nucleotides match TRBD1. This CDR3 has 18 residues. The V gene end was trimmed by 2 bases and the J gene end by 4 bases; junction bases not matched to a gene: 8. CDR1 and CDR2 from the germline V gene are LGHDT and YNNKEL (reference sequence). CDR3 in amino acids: CASSQKGTGGSGTGELFF. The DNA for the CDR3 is TGTGCCAGCAGCCAAAAGGGGACAGGGGGCTCAGGCACCGGGGAGCTGTTTTTT.

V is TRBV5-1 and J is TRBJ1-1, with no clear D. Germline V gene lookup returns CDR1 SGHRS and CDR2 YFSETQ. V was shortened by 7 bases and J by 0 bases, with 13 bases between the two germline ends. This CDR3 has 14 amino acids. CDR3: CASRVERLNTEAFF. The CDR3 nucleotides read TGCGCCAGCCGGGTAGAAAGGTTGAACACTGAAGCTTTCTTT.

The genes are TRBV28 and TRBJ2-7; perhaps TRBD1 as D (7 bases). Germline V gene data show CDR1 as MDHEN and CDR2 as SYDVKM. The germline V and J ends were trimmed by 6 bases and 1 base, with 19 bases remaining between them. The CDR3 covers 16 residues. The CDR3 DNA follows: TGTGCCAGCAGCCCCGCGGGGCAGGGGGTATCCTACGAGCAGTACTTC. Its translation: CASSPAGQGVSYEQYF. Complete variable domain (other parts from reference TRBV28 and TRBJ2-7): DVKVTQSSRYLVKRTGEKVFLECVQDMDHENMFWYRQDPGLGLRLIYFSYDVKMKEKGDIPEGYSVSREKKERFSLILESASTNQTSMYLCASSPAGQGVSYEQYFGPGTRLTVT.

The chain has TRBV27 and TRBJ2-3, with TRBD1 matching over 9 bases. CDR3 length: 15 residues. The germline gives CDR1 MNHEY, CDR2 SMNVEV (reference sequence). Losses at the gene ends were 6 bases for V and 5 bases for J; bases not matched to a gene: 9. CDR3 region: CASRERDRVLDTQYF. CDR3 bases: TGTGCCAGCAGAGAACGGGACAGGGTTTTAGATACGCAGTATTTT.

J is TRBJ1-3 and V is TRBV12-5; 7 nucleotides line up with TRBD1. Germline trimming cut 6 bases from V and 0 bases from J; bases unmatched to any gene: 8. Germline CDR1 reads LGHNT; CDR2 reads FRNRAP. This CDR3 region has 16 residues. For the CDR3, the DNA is TGTGCTAGTGGACTAAGGACAGGCCGCTCTGGAAACACCATATATTTT. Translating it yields CASGLRTGRSGNTIYF. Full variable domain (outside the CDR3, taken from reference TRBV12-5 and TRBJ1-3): DARVTQTPRHKVTEMGQEVTMRCQPILGHNTVFWYRQTMMQGLELLAYFRNRAPLDDSGMPKDRFSAEMPDATLATLKIQPSEPRDSAVYFCASGLRTGRSGNTIYFGEGSWLTVV.

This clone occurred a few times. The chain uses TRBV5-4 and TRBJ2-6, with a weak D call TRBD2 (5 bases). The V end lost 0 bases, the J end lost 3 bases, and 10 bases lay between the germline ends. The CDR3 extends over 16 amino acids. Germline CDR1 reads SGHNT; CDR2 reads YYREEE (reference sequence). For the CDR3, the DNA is TGTGCCAGCAGCTTGGGCCTTGGAGGTGGGGCCAACGTCCTGACTTTC. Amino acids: CASSLGLGGGANVLTF.

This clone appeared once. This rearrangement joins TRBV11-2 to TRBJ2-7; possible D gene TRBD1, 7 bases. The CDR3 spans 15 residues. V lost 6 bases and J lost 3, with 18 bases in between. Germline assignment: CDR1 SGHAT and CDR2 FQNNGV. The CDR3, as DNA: TGTGCCAGCAGTCAAGAGGGCGGGACAGTCTACGAGCAGTACTTC. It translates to CASSQEGGTVYEQYF.

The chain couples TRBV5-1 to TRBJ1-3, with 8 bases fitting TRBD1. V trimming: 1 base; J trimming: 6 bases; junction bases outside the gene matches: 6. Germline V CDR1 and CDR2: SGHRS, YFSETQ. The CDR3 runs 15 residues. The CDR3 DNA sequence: TGCGCCAGCAGCTTGTTTCCAGGGGGCGAAAACACCATATATTTT. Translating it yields CASSLFPGGENTIYF.

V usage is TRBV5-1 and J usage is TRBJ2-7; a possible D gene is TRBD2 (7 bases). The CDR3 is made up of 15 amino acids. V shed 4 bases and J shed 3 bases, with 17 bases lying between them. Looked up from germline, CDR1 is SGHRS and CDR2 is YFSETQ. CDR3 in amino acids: CASSREGGLIYEQYF. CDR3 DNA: TGCGCCAGCAGCCGCGAGGGGGGGCTGATCTACGAGCAGTACTTC.

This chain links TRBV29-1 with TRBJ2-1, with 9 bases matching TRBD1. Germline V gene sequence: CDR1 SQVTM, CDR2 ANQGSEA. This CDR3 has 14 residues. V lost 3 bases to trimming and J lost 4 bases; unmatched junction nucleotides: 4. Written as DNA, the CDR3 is TGCAGCGTTGACGGACAGGGGATTTACAATGAGCAGTTCTTC. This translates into CSVDGQGIYNEQFF.